This T cell receptor (beta chain) was documented in a study of blood T cell repertoires in COVID-19. Study summary: The United States, Italy and Spain supplied acute and convalescent COVID-19 samples. PBMCs, B-cell-depleted T cells, or T cells were the source of the cDNA or gDNA that made up the material.

Original processing notes: Amplification of reference gene primers provided the estimated nucleated cell counts. Using immunoSEQ multiplex PCR, the repertoire was profiled, and TCRdb retains in-frame clones only, with some absent. V and J calls and clone size follow that table, whereas D and trimming were derived from the DNA. This repertoire shows fewer than 85,000 clones, about 80% found once; its top ten account for less than 8%. The CDR3 extends over 15 amino acids. Germline V gene data show CDR1 as MNHEY and CDR2 as SVGAGI. V was pared by 2 bases and J by 5 bases, with 5 bases of the junction left unmatched.

The sequenced sample was peripheral blood. The V and J genes are TRBV6-5 and TRBJ2-1, with TRBD2 identical over 8 bases. This receptor was identified in a woman in her sixties or seventies with acute or convalescent COVID-19. The DNA of the CDR3 is TGTGCCAGCAGTTACGCGGGGGGAAAAAACAATGAGCAGTTCTTC. Translation: CASSYAGGKNNEQFF.